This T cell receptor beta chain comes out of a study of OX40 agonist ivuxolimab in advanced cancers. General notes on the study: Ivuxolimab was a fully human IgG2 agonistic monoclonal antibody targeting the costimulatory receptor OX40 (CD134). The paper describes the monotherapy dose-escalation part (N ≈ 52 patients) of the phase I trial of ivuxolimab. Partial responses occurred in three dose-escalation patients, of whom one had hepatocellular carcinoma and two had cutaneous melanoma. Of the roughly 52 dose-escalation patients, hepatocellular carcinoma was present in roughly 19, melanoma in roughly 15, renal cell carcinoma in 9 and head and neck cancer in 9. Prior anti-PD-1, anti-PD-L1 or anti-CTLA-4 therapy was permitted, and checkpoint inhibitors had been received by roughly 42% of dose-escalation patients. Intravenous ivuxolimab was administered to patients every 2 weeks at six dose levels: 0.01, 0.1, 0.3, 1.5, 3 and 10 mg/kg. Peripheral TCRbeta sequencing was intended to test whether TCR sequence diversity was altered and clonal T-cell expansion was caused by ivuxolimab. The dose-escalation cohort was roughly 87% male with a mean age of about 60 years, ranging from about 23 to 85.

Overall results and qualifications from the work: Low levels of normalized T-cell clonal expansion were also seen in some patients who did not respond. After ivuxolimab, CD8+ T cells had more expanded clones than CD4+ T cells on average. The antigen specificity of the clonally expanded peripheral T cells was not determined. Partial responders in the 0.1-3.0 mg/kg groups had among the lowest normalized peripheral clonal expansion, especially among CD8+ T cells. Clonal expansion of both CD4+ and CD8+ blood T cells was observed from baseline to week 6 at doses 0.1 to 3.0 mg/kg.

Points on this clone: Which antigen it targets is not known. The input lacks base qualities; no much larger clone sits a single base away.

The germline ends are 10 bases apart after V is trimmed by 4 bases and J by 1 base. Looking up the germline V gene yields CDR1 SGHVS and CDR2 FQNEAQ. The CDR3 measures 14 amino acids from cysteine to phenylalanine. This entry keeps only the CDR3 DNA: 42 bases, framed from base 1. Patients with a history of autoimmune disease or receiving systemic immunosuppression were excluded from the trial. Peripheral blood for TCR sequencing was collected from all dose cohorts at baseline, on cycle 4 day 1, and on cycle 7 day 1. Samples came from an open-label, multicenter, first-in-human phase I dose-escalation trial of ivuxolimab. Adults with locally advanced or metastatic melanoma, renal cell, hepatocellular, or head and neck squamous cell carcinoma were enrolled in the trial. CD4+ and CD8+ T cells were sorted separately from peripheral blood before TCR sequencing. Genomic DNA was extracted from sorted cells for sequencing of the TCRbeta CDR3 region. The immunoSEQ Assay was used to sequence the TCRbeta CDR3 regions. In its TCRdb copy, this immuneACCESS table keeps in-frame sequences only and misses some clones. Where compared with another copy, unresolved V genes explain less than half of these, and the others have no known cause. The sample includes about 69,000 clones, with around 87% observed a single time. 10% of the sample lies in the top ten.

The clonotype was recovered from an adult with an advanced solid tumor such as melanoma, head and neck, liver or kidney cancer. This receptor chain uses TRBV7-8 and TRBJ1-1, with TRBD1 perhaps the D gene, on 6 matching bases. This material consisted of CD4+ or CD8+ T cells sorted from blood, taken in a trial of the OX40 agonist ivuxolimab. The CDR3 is CASSYSQGNTEAFF. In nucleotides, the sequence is TGTGCCAGCAGCTATTCACAGGGGAACACTGAAGCTTTCTTT. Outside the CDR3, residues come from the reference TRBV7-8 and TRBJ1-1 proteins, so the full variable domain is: GAGVSQSPRYKVAKRGQDVALRCDPISGHVSLFWYQQALGQGPEFLTYFQNEAQLDKSGLPSDRFFAERPEGSVSTLKIQRTQQEDSAVYLCASSYSQGNTEAFFGQGTRLTVV.